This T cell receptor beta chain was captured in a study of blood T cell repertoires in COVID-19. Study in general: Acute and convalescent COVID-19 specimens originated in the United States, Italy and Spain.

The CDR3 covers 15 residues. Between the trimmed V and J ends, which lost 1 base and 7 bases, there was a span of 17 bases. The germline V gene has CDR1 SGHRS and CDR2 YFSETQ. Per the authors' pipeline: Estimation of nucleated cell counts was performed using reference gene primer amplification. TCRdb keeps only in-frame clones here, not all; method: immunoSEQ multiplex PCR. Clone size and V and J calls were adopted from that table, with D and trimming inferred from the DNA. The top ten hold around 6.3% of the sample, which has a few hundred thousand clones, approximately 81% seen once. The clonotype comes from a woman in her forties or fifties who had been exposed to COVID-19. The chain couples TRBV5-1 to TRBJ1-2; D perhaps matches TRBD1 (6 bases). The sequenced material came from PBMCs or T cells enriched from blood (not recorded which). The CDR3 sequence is CASSLILSDRFGYTF. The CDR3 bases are TGCGCCAGCAGCTTGATCCTCTCCGACAGGTTTGGCTACACCTTC. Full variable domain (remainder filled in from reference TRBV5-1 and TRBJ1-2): KAGVTQTPRYLIKTRGQQVTLSCSPISGHRSVSWYQQTPGQGLQFLFEYFSETQRNKGNFPGRFSGRQFSNSRSEMNVSTLELGDSALYLCASSLILSDRFGYTFGSGTRLTVV.